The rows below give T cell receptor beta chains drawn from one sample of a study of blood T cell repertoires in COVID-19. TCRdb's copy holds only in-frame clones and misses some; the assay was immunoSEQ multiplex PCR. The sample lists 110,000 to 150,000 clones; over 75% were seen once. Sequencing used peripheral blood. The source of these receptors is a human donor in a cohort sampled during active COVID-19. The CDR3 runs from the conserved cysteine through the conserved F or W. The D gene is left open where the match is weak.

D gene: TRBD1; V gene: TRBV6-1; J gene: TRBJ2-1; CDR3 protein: CASSERGGDYNEQFF
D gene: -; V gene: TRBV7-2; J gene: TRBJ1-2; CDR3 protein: CASTGVTREHYGYTF
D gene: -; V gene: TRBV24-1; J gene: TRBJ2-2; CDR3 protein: CATSDSGRSNTGELFF
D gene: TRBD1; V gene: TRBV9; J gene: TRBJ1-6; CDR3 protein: CASSPGTASPLHF
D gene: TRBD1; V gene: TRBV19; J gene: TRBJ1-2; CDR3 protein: CASSIQGADYGYTF
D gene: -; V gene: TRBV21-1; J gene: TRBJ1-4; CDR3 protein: CASISQGAHEKLFF
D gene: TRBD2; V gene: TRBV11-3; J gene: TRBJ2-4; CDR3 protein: CASSLAGGINIQYF
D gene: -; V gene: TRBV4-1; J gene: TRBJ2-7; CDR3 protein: CASSQVGRGRNEQYF
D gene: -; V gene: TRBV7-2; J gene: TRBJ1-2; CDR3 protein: CASSYYYGYTF
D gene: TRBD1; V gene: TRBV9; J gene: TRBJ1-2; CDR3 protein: CASSARAQQGAGGYTF
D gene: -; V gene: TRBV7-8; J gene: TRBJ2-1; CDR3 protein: CASSFRRYNEQFF
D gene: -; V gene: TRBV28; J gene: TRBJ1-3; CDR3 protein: CASSLYRVGNTIYF
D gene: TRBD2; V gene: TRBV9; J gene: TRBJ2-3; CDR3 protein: CASSRSGGLGDTQYF
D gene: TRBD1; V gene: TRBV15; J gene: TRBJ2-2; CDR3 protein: CATSRDLTGVTGELFF
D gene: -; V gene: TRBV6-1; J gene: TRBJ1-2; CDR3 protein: CASNHGQQYYGYTF
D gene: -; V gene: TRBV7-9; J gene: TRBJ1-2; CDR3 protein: CASSLDVTPGVGYTF
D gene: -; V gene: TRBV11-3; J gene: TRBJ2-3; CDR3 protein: CASSSRGWRGTDTQYF
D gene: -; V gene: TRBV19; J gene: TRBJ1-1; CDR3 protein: CASSRETNRLRNTEAFF
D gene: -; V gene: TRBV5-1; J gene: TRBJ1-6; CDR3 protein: CASSLGGGNSPLHF
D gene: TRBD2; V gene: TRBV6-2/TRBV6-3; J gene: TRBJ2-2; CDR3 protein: CASSNGGLTWTGELFF
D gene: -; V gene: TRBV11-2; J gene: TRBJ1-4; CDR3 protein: CASSVSATNEKLFF
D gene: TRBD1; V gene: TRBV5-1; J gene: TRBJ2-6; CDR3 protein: CASSGQGLLPGANVLTF
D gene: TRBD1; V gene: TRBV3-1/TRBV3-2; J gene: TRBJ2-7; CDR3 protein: CASSRLPGTGIYEQYF
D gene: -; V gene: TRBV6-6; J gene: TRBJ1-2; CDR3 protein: CASSYTELGYTF
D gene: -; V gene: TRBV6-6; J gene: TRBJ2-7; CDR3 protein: CASSRATQGPYEQYF
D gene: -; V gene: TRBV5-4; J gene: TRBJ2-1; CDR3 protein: CASSLEFSEQFF
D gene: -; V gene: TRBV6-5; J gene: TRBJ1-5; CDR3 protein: CASSVRGGDQPQHF
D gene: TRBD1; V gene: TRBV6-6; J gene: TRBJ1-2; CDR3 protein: CASSYSGGQAGYTF
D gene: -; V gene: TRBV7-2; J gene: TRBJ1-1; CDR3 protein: CASGRANTEAFF
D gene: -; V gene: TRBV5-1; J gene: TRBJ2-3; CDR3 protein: CASSLLNGDTDTQYF
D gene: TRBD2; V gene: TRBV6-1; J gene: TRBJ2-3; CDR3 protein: CASSDPGTSPDTQYF
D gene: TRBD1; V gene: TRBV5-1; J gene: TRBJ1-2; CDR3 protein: CASSLEGAGGYTF